The T cell receptor (beta chain) described here comes from a study of beta chain features in type 1 diabetes (dated 2018 in TCRdb). The study in broad terms: Mean age, gender distribution, total cell number and subset yield were not different between patients and healthy donors. A total of around 110,000,000 sorted cells were examined across all samples, and a strong correlation was observed between cell number per subset and RNA yield. In the study, recently diagnosed type 1 diabetes patients and matched healthy donors were compared on the TCRB repertoires of their sorted circulating CD4+ T cell subsets. Regulatory and stem cell-like memory subsets were isolated from only 8 patients and roughly eight healthy donors, whereas naive and central memory subsets came from all 28 donors. Findings and caveats that apply to the study as a whole: The naive, central memory and regulatory TCRB repertoires appeared to resemble one another more closely among patients than among healthy donors. Only small numbers of individuals were included in the HLA sub-analyses, which left unresolved whether HLA type had any influence on TCRB rearrangement. Because cDNA rather than genomic DNA was sequenced, highly expressing activated cells could have been over-represented, although no difference in activation and CD3 levels was found between groups. Type 1 diabetes patients showed a moderate but significant shortening of TCRB CDR3 length in all four CD4+ subsets. Fewer insertions and more nucleotide deletions at VDJ recombination sites were observed in patients with type 1 diabetes, implying thymic rearrangement abnormalities. PCR might favor shorter templates, but patient and control samples were amplified and corrected together, so any skew would affect both groups equally.

Trimming takes 6 bases off V and 1 base off J; junction bases not matched to a gene: 9. The CDR3, from cysteine to phenylalanine, totals 16 residues. The CDR3 DNA has 48 bases and is translated from base 1. The germline V gene sets CDR1 to MDHEN and CDR2 to SYDVKM. Each donor gave one peripheral blood draw, averaging approximately 110 mL, which was collected into heparinised tubes. A BD FACSAria II and a panel including CD45RO, CCR7, CD25, CD127, CD95 and CD27 were used to sort naive, central memory, regulatory and stem cell-like memory CD4+ T cells. All sorted populations exceeded 95% purity. PBMCs were separated immediately by Lymphoprep density gradient centrifugation and were stained directly, without being cultured. So that batch effects would be minimized, each experiment stained and sorted samples in pairs, pairing one healthy donor with one patient. Notes on this clone: The antigen it binds to is not known. One base away there is no much larger clone; base qualities are not given.

All of the isolated RNA was reverse transcribed with the High Capacity cDNA Reverse Transcription Kit, so expressed TCRB transcripts were sequenced. Naive, central memory and regulatory T cell samples underwent deep immunoSEQ sequencing, averaging about 3.3 million total reads per sample. Sorted cells were lysed in RLT buffer, and RNA was extracted using DNase-treated RNeasy Micro or Mini kits according to cell number. Each cell subset was processed separately to prevent cross-contamination, with patient and healthy donor samples processed together. The immunoSEQ multiplex PCR was used to amplify TCRB sequences from cDNA, generating 87-bp fragments that spanned the CDR3 region. The amplicons were sequenced using the Illumina HiSeq platform. Processing in the source paper ran as follows. Synthetic template baselines were used to correct PCR bias computationally, reads within Hamming distance 2 were collapsed, and singletons that could not be merged were discarded. By aligning reads against IMGT, V, D and J genes, CDR3 length, and insertions or deletions at six rearrangement sites were assigned. Within each subset, clonotype counts were normalized to the number of sorted cells before true diversity and Gini coefficients were calculated with the tcR R package. The overlap coefficient, calculated on TCRB nucleotide sequences, was used to measure repertoire sharing. Here the immuneACCESS table is served through TCRdb, limited to in-frame sequences with V and J called. Missing clones are a known gap in these copies; in checked studies unresolved V genes cover under half, and the rest lacks a known reason. The V and J calls and the clone size are those of that table, but D and trimming were determined from the DNA. The sample records tens of thousands of clones, over 50% of which are singletons. The ten most abundant clones make up around 2.1% of the sample.

The sequencing sample was made of Tregs from blood. The label giving this sample's cell subset or site can be read as: regulatory CD4+ T cells. The receptor chain draws on TRBV28 and TRBJ2-5; TRBD2 lines up with 9 middle nucleotides. This TCR was recovered from a woman between 18 and 29 years old in good health. The nucleotides are TGTGCCAGCAGCCTTCAGACTAGCGGAATCCAAGAGACCCAGTACTTC. It is translated as CASSLQTSGIQETQYF.